The entry that follows covers one T cell receptor (beta chain) sequence. This sample stems from a study of blood T cells in healthy people across ages. Germline V gives CDR1 DFQATT, CDR2 SNEGSKA (reference sequence). The CDR3 totals 17 residues. The use of a sample-barcoded 5' primer and a J-beta primer mix characterized a second PCR of roughly 7 to 12 cycles. TCRdb independently ran MiXCR on the 5' RACE reads; one entry per CDR3 protein. Among hundreds of thousands of distinct CDR3 sequences listed, around 38% were seen once. The sample comprised blood. The chain recombines TRBV20-1 with TRBJ2-1; a weak D match, TRBD1 (5 bases). The J call may be faulty, since TRBJ2-7 better matches the DNA end. The receptor's source is an elderly man in good health. The CDR3 reads CSARDRSGQGFYNEQYF. For the CDR3, the DNA is TGCAGTGCTAGAGATCGCTCGGGTCAGGGATTCTACAATGAGCAGTACTTC.